The clone carrying this TCR beta chain was found once. The data originate from a study of PD-1 blockade in classical Hodgkin lymphoma. TCRdb keeps only in-frame clones here, not all; method: immunoSEQ multiplex PCR. The data show more than 90,000 clones, around nine tenths seen once. Exposure to brentuximab vedotin varied, and each patient had relapsed following autologous stem cell transplantation. This clonotype originated in a human donor with classical Hodgkin lymphoma. The input for sequencing was peripheral blood mononuclear cells (PBMCs), taken before the second cycle of nivolumab.

DNA of the CDR3: TGTGCCAGCATCTCAAGGGGGAGGAAAACAACTAATGAAAAACTGTTTTTT. Translation gives CASISRGRKTTNEKLFF. The V and J genes are TRBV2 and TRBJ1-4; weak D call: TRBD1 (6 bases). This CDR3 comprises 17 residues. V dropped 7 bases and J dropped 0 bases, with 18 bases sitting between them. The germline V gene encodes CDR1 SNHLY and CDR2 FYNNEI.